This TCR beta chain comes out of a study of blood T cell repertoires in COVID-19. Study-level information: The United States, Italy and Spain were the sources of the acute and convalescent COVID-19 samples.

Methods used by the authors: Estimation of nucleated cell counts was performed using reference gene primer amplification. Clones were read by immunoSEQ multiplex PCR, and TCRdb kept only the in-frame ones, dropping some. That table gives V, J and clone size, and the DNA gave D and trimming. This table holds about 140,000 clones, about 87% found once. This CDR3 region has 12 residues. CDR1 and CDR2 (germline): LGHDT, YNNKEL (reference sequence). V lost 3 bases and J lost 4, with 7 bases in between. The sequencing sample was made of peripheral blood. This receptor was identified in a human donor in a cohort sampled during active COVID-19. The chain couples TRBV3-1 (or the pseudogene TRBV3-2) to TRBJ2-7; D may be TRBD2 (5 bases). The CDR3 protein is CASSHWEYEQYF. The CDR3 DNA reads TGTGCCAGCAGCCATTGGGAGTACGAGCAGTACTTC.